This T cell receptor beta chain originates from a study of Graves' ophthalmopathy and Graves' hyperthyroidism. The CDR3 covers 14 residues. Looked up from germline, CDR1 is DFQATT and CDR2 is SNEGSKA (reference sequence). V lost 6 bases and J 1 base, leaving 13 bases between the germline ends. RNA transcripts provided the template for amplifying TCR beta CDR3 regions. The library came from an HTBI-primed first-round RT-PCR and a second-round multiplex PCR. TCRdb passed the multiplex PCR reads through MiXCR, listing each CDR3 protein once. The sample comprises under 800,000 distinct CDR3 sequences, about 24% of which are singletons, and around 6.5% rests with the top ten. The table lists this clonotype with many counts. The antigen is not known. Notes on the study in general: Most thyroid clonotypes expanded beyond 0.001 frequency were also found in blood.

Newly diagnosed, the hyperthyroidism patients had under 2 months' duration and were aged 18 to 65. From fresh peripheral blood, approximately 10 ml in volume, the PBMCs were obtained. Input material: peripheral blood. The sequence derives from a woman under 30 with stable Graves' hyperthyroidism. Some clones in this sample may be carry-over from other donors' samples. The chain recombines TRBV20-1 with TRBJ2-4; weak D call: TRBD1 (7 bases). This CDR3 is CSAGGQSAKNIQYF. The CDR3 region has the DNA TGCAGTGCCGGGGGACAGTCGGCCAAAAACATTCAGTACTTC.